The T cell receptor beta chain under discussion was sequenced for a study of cytomegalovirus exposure and HLA in healthy donors. Study at large: The 120 or so validation repertoires were produced on the same platform as the 650 or so repertoires of the first cohort. This was reported in a later analysis.

Trimming cost V 0 bases and J 6 bases, with 19 bases left between them. This CDR3 region has 16 residues. The V gene's germline CDR1 is SGHTS and CDR2 YDEGEE. Regarding this clone: Its antigen is as yet unknown.

Clones were read by immunoSEQ multiplex PCR, and TCRdb kept only the in-frame ones, dropping some. The profile covers 100,000 to 130,000 clones, with approximately 86% appearing a single time and 3% to 3.5% taken by the ten largest. Findings and caveats of the study: Some TCR beta chains (164 of them) were listed as cytomegalovirus-associated. The tendency of first-cohort TCR clusters to co-occur in the 100 to 150 validation repertoires was identified by a subsequent analysis.

The sequence came from a young woman in good health and CMV-seronegative. The chain combines TRBV5-8 with TRBJ2-7; the D gene is possibly TRBD2 (6 bases). Source material: PBMCs. The CDR3, as DNA: TGTGCCAGCAGCTTGGATCGGTCGGGGGTTCCGAGCGAGCAGTACTTC. Translating it yields CASSLDRSGVPSEQYF.